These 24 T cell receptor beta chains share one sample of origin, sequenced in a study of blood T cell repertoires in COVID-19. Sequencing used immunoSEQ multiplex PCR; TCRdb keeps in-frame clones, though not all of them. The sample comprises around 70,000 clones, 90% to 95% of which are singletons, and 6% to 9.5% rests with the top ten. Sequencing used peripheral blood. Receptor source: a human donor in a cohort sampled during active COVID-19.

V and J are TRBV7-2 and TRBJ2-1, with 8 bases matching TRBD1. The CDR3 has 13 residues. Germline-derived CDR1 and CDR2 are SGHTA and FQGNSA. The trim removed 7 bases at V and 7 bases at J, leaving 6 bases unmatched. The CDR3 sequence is CASTGQGANEQFF. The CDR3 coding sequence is TGTGCCAGCACAGGACAGGGCGCGAATGAGCAGTTCTTC.

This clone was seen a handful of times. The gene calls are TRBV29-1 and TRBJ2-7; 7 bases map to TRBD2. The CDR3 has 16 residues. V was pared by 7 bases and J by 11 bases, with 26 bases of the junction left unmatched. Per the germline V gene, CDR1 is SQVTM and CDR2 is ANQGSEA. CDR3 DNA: TGCAGCGCACACCGGCCTTCGGTAGCGGGCATCCGTCGGGAGTACTTC. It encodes CSAHRPSVAGIRREYF.

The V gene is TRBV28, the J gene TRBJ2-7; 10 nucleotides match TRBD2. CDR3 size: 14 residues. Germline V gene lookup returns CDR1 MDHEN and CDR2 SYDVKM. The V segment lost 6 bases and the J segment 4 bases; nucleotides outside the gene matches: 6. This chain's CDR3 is CASSRPGLAYEQYF. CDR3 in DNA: TGTGCCAGCAGCAGGCCGGGACTAGCGTACGAGCAGTACTTC.

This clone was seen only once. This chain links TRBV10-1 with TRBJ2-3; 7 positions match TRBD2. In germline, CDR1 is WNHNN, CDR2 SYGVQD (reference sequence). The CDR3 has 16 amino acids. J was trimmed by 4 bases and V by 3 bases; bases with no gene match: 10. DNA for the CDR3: TGCGCCAGCAGTGACTTAAGCGGGGCCCCCGCAGATACGCAGTATTTT. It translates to CASSDLSGAPADTQYF.

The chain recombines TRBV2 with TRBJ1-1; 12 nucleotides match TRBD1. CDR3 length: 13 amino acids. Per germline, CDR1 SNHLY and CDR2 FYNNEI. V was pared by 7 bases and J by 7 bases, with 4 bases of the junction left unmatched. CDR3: CASKGQGASEAFF. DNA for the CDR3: TGTGCCAGCAAGGGACAGGGGGCGAGTGAAGCTTTCTTT.

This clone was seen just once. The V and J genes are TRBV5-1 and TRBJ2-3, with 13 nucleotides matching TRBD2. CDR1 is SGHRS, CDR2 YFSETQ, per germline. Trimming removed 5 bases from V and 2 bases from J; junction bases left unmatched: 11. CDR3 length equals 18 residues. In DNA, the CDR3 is TGCGCCAGCAGGCTTACTAGCGGGGGGGCTACCCTCACAGATACGCAGTATTTT. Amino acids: CASRLTSGGATLTDTQYF.

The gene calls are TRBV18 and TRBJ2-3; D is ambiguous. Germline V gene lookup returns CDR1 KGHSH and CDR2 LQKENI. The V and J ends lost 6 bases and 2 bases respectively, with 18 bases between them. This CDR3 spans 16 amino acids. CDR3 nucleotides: TGTGCCAGCTCGCCAACCACGTGGCGGAACACAGATACGCAGTATTTT. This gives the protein CASSPTTWRNTDTQYF.

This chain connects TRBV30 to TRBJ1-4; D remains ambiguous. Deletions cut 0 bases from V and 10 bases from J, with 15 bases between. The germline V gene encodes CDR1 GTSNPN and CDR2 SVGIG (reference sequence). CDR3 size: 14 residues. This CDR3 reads CAWSVRSSRGKLFF. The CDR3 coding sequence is TGTGCCTGGAGTGTACGATCCTCTAGAGGAAAACTGTTTTTT.

The CDR3 sequence is CASSLNRANEKLFF. In DNA form, the CDR3 reads TGTGCCAGCAGCTTGAACAGGGCGAATGAAAAACTGTTTTTT. V is TRBV5-4 and J is TRBJ1-4; TRBD1 is a possible D gene (6 bases). Germline values: CDR1 SGHNT, CDR2 YYREEE (reference sequence). The ends were cut back, 1 base at V and 5 bases at J, with 9 bases in the middle. The length of the CDR3 is 14 residues.

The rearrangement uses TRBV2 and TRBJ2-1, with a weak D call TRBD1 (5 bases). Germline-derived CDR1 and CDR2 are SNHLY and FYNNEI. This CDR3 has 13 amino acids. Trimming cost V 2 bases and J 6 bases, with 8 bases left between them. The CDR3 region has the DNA TGTGCCAGCAGTGAAAGACAGATCAATGAGCAGTTCTTC. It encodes CASSERQINEQFF.

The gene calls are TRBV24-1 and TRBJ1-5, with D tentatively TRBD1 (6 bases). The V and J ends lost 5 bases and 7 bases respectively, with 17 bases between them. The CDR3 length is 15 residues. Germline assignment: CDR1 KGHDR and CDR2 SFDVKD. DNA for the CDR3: TGTGCCACCAGTGGTCCTCAGGGGATAGAGCAGCCCCAGCATTTT. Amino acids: CATSGPQGIEQPQHF.

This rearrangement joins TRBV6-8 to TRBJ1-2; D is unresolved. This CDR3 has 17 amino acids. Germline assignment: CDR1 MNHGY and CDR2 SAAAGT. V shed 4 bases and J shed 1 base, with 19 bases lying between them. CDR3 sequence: CASSFPLFQDYNYGYTF. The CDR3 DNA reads TGTGCCAGCAGTTTCCCCCTCTTCCAGGATTATAACTATGGCTACACCTTC.

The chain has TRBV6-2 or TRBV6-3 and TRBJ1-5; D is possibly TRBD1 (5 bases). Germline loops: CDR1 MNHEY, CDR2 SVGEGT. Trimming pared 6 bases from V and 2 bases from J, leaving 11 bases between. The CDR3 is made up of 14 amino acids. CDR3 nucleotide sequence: TGTGCCAGCAGCCCAGACAGCCGCAATCAGCCCCAGCATTTT. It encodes CASSPDSRNQPQHF.

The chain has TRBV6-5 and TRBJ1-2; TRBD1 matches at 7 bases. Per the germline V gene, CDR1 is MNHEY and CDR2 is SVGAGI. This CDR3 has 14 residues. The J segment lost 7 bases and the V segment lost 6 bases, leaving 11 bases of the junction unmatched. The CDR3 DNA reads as TGTGCCAGCAGGCCACCGGGACAGCCTCTTGGCTACACCTTC. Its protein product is CASRPPGQPLGYTF.

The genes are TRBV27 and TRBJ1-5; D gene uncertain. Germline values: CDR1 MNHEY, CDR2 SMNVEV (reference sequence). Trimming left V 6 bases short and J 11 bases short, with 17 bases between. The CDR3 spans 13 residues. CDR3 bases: TGTGCCAGCAGCCCTACCCCGGGGTGGACCCAGCATTTT. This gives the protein CASSPTPGWTQHF.

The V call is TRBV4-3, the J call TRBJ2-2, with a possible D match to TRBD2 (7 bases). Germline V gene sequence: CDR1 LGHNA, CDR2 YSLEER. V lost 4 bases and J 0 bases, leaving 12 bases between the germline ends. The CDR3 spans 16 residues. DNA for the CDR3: TGCGCCAGCAGCCTAGGGAGGGGGGCGAACACCGGGGAGCTGTTTTTT. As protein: CASSLGRGANTGELFF.

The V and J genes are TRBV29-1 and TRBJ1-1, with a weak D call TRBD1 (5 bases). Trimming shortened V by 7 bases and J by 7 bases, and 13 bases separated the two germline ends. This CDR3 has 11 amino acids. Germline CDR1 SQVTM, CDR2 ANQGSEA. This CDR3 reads CSAAGDGEAFF. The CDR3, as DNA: TGCAGCGCCGCGGGGGACGGTGAAGCTTTCTTT. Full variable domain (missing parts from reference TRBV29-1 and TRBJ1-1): SAVISQKPSRDICQRGTSLTIQCQVDSQVTMMFWYRQQPGQSLTLIATANQGSEATYESGFVIDKFPISRPNLTFSTLTVSNMSPEDSSIYLCSAAGDGEAFFGQGTRLTVV.

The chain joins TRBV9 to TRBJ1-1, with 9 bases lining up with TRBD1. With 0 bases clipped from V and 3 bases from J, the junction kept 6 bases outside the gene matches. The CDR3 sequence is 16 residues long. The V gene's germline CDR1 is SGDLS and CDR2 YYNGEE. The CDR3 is CASSVGDRGGYTEAFF. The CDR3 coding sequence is TGTGCCAGCAGCGTAGGCGACAGGGGGGGGTACACTGAAGCTTTCTTT.

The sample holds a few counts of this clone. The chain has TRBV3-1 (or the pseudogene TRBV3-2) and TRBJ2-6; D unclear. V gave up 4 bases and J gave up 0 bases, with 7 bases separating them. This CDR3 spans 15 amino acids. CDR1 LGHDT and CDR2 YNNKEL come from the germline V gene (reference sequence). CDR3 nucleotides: TGTGCCAGCAGCCCTCCCTCCTCTGGGGCCAACGTCCTGACTTTC. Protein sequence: CASSPPSSGANVLTF.

The CDR3 reads CASSQASTGEQYF. CDR3 nucleotide sequence: TGTGCCAGCAGCCAAGCTTCTACTGGCGAGCAGTACTTC. V gene TRBV3-1 (or the pseudogene TRBV3-2) combines with J gene TRBJ2-7, with D hard to call. The germline V and J ends were trimmed by 1 base and 6 bases, with 10 bases remaining between them. Germline V CDR1 and CDR2: LGHDT, YNNKEL (reference sequence). The CDR3 covers 13 residues.

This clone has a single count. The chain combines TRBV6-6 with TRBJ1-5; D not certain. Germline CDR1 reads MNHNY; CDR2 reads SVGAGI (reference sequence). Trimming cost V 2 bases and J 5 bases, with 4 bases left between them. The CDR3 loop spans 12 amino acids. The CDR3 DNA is TGTGCCAGCAGTTACCGGGATCAGCCCCAGCATTTT. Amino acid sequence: CASSYRDQPQHF.

The CDR3 sequence: CASSLVGRDYGYTF. CDR3 sequence (DNA): TGTGCCAGCAGCTTGGTTGGCAGGGACTATGGCTACACCTTC. The V and J genes are TRBV5-6 and TRBJ1-2, with D possibly matching TRBD1 (5 bases). V was shortened by 0 bases and J by 3 bases, with 9 bases between the two germline ends. Germline V gene sequence: CDR1 SGHDT, CDR2 YYEEEE. The CDR3 contains 14 residues. The full variable domain, its missing parts supplied by reference TRBV5-6 and TRBJ1-2, is DAGVTQSPTHLIKTRGQQVTLRCSPKSGHDTVSWYQQALGQGPQFIFQYYEEEERQRGNFPDRFSGHQFPNYSSELNVNALLLGDSALYLCASSLVGRDYGYTFGSGTRLTVV.

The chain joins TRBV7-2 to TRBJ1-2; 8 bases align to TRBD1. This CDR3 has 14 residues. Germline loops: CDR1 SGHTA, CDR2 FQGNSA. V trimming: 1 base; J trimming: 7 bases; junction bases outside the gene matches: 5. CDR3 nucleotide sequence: TGTGCCAGCAGCTTAGTGGCGGGACAGGTTGGCTACACCTTC. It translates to CASSLVAGQVGYTF.

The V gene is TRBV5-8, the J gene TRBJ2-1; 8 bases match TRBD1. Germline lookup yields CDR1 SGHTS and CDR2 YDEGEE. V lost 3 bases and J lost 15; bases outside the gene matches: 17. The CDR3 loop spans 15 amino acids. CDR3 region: CASSSKRKPGQDPFF. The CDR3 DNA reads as TGTGCCAGCAGCTCAAAACGTAAACCGGGACAGGATCCGTTCTTC.